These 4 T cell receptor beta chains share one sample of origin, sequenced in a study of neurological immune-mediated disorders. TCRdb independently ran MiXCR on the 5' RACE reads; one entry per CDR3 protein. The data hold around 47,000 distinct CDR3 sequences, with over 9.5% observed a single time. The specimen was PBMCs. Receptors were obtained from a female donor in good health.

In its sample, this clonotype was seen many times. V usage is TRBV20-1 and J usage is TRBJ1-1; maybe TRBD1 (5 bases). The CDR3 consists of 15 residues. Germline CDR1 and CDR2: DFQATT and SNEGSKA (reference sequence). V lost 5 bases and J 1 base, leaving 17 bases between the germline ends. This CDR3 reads CSAGGGSPRNTEAFF. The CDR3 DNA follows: TGCAGTGCTGGTGGGGGGAGCCCCCGGAACACTGAAGCTTTCTTT.

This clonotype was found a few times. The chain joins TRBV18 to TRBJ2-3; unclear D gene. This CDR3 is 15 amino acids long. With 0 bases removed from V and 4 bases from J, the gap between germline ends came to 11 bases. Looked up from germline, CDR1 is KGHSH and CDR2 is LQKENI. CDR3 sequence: CASSPPSQGADTQYF. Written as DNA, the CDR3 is TGTGCCAGCTCACCACCCAGCCAAGGAGCAGATACGCAGTATTTT.

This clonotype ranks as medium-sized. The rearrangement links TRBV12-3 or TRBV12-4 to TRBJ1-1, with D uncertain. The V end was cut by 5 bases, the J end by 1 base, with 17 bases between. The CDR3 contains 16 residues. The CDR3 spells CASSPRLQAGNTEAFF. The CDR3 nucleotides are TGTGCCAGCAGTCCCCGTTTGCAGGCGGGGAACACTGAAGCTTTCTTT.

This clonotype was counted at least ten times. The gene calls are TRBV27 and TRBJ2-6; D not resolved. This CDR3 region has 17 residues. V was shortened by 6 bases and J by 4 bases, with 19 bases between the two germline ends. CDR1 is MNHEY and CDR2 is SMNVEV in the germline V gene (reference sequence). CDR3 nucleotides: TGTGCCAGCAGCTCTCCCCCTTCAGAGCTCGGGGCCAACGTCCTGACTTTC. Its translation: CASSSPPSELGANVLTF.